The sequence of this T cell receptor (beta chain) was determined in a study of cytomegalovirus exposure and HLA in healthy donors. PCR used 60 Vbeta primers and 13 Jbeta primers. Here immunoSEQ multiplex PCR was the method, and the copy in TCRdb shows in-frame clones only, minus some. Seen in this sample are roughly 65,000 clones; the ten most common clones hold 15% to 20%. Turning to this clone: The antigen is not known.

Whole-study results and caveats: Rare TCR sequences dominated, though some public TCRs recurred in many donors.

At collection, donors were nominally healthy, but unrecorded immune exposures were probable. The origin of this receptor is a boy between 10 and 17 years old in good health and CMV-seronegative. The specimen was PBMCs.

The DNA of the CDR3 is TGTGCCAGCAGTAGACAGGGATCGGCTTCTGGAAACACCATATATTTT. Protein product: CASSRQGSASGNTIYF. This chain joins TRBV2 and TRBJ1-3, with 7 positions matching TRBD1. The CDR3 is 16 amino acids. The junction had 8 bases not matched to a gene; V was cut back by 5 bases and J by 1 base. The germline V gene has CDR1 SNHLY and CDR2 FYNNEI.